Following are 20 T cell receptor beta chains from one sample sequenced in a study of blood T cell repertoires in COVID-19. Libraries were prepared by immunoSEQ multiplex PCR; TCRdb keeps only in-frame clonotypes and omits some of them. The sample has 100,000 or so clones, approximately 84% seen once; the top ten hold about 2%. Sample: peripheral blood. These receptors came from a human donor in a cohort sampled during active COVID-19.

The genes are TRBV20-1 and TRBJ1-2; 10 bases are a match to TRBD1. The CDR3 loop spans 11 amino acids. CDR1 is DFQATT and CDR2 is SNEGSKA in the germline V gene (reference sequence). CDR3 loop: CIGTGAHGYTF. The DNA of the CDR3 is TGCATCGGGACAGGGGCCCATGGCTACACCTTC.

J is TRBJ1-2 and V is TRBV28; perhaps TRBD1 as D (5 bases). Trimming shortened V by 4 bases and J by 7 bases, and 13 bases separated the two germline ends. Germline values: CDR1 MDHEN, CDR2 SYDVKM. The CDR3 covers 13 residues. The CDR3 protein is CASSSGGVGGYTF. For the CDR3, the DNA is TGTGCCAGCAGTTCAGGAGGGGTGGGTGGCTACACCTTC.

The chain carries TRBV6-5 and TRBJ2-7; a possible D gene is TRBD1 (5 bases). The CDR3 is 13 residues long. Trimming stripped 8 bases from V and 0 bases from J, with 11 bases between. Germline V lookup: CDR1 MNHEY, CDR2 SVGAGI. CDR3 sequence (DNA): TGTGCCAGCTCTAAGACAGTCTCCTACGAGCAGTACTTC. Translation gives CASSKTVSYEQYF.

The sample holds one count of this clone. The chain couples TRBV5-1 to TRBJ2-7; 13 bases line up with TRBD2. The CDR3 totals 18 residues. J lost 0 bases, V lost 1 base, and 7 bases had no gene match. Germline values: CDR1 SGHRS, CDR2 YFSETQ. This CDR3 is CASSLKYTSGGVSYEQYF. The CDR3, as DNA: TGCGCCAGCAGCTTGAAGTATACTAGCGGGGGGGTCTCCTACGAGCAGTACTTC.

The chain is built from TRBV9 and TRBJ2-1, with D maybe TRBD2 (6 bases). V was cut by 0 bases and J by 9 bases, with 16 bases left in between. The CDR3 sequence is 15 residues long. CDR1 is SGDLS, CDR2 YYNGEE, per germline. The CDR3 loop reads CASSVGGGPRREQFF. The CDR3 DNA is TGTGCCAGCAGCGTAGGTGGAGGGCCGAGGCGTGAGCAGTTCTTC.

DNA of the CDR3: TGTGCCAGCAGCCCGGCGGGGATTAACTATGGCTACACCTTC. Protein sequence: CASSPAGINYGYTF. This rearrangement joins TRBV21-1 to TRBJ1-2. TRBV21-1 is a documented pseudogene. CDR3 size: 14 residues.

The genes are TRBV29-1 and TRBJ1-2; D unclear. Trimming shortened V by 3 bases and J by 4 bases, and 9 bases separated the two germline ends. CDR1 and CDR2 (germline): SQVTM, ANQGSEA. There are 12 residues in the CDR3. The CDR3 DNA follows: TGCAGCGTTGATAGCGGTGCCTATGGCTACACCTTC. Translation: CSVDSGAYGYTF.

The V and J genes are TRBV7-9 and TRBJ2-5; D possibly corresponds to TRBD1 (6 bases). The CDR3 runs to 15 residues. Germline V gene data show CDR1 as SEHNR and CDR2 as FQNEAQ (reference sequence). V lost 5 bases to trimming and J lost 1 base, with 14 bases between them. The DNA of the CDR3 is TGTGCCAGCAGCCTTACGACAGGCACCCAAGAGACCCAGTACTTC. It is translated as CASSLTTGTQETQYF.

V is TRBV7-2 and J is TRBJ2-4; TRBD2 matches at 10 bases. CDR1 SGHTA and CDR2 FQGNSA come from the germline V gene. The CDR3 sequence is 17 residues long. V was pared by 5 bases and J by 4 bases, with 11 bases of the junction left unmatched. The CDR3 spells CASSPGPGLAKKNIQYF. The DNA for the CDR3 is TGTGCCAGCAGCCCGGGCCCGGGACTAGCGAAAAAAAACATTCAGTACTTC.

This sequence joins TRBV12-5 and TRBJ2-1; TRBD2 matches 8 bases. The CDR3 is made up of 13 amino acids. From germline, CDR1 is LGHNT and CDR2 FRNRAP. The junction had 5 bases not matched to a gene; V was cut back by 1 base and J by 12 bases. This CDR3 reads CASGLAGGGGQFF. CDR3 DNA: TGTGCTAGTGGTTTGGCGGGGGGGGGAGGGCAGTTCTTC.

This clone was picked up a small number of times. The CDR3 DNA is TGTGCCAGCGACAGGGAAAAAGGCAATCAGCCCCAGCATTTT. Its protein is CASDREKGNQPQHF. The chain has TRBV19 and TRBJ1-5; 7 bases are a match to TRBD1. Germline assignment: CDR1 LNHDA and CDR2 SQIVND (reference sequence). Losses at the gene ends were 9 bases for V and 2 bases for J; bases not matched to a gene: 7. The CDR3 covers 14 residues.

The chain is built from TRBV19 and TRBJ2-1, with 9 bases aligning to TRBD2. Looked up from germline, CDR1 is LNHDA and CDR2 is SQIVND (reference sequence). This CDR3 contains 16 residues. Losses at the gene ends were 7 bases for V and 4 bases for J; bases not matched to a gene: 11. The CDR3 DNA sequence: TGTGCCAGTAAAGAGCGGGAGGCGCTCAATTACAATGAGCAGTTCTTC. Translated, it gives CASKEREALNYNEQFF.

CDR3 in amino acids: CASSPVRGYGYTF. Here the CDR3 DNA reads TGTGCCAGCAGTCCCGTCAGGGGCTATGGCTACACCTTC. The chain employs TRBV12-3 or TRBV12-4 and TRBJ1-2; TRBD1 is a possible D gene (6 bases). The CDR3 spans 13 residues. V dropped 5 bases and J dropped 4 bases, with 11 bases sitting between them.

The genes are TRBV5-1 and TRBJ2-1; the match to TRBD2 covers 8 bases. Trimming at V came to 0 bases and at J to 7 bases, leaving 6 bases not matched to a gene. The length of the CDR3 is 15 residues. Germline CDR1 reads SGHRS; CDR2 reads YFSETQ. The CDR3 DNA is TGCGCCAGCAGCTTGGCCAGCGGGAGTCCAAATGAGCAGTTCTTC. It translates to CASSLASGSPNEQFF. The complete variable domain, with remaining parts taken from reference TRBV5-1 and TRBJ2-1, reads KAGVTQTPRYLIKTRGQQVTLSCSPISGHRSVSWYQQTPGQGLQFLFEYFSETQRNKGNFPGRFSGRQFSNSRSEMNVSTLELGDSALYLCASSLASGSPNEQFFGPGTRLTVL.

For the CDR3, the DNA is TGTGCCAGCAGTGTATTCGGGGACAGCTTCCTCTATGGCTACACCTTC. Protein product: CASSVFGDSFLYGYTF. V gene TRBV6-1 combines with J gene TRBJ1-2, with TRBD1 matching 7 bases. This CDR3 comprises 16 residues. Germline loops: CDR1 MNHNS, CDR2 SASEGT. J gave up 4 bases and V 4 bases, and 12 bases lay outside the gene matches.

V is TRBV29-1 and J is TRBJ1-1, with D possibly matching TRBD1 (5 bases). The CDR3 is made up of 14 amino acids. Germline values: CDR1 SQVTM, CDR2 ANQGSEA. The V gene lost 7 bases and the J gene lost 4 bases, with 19 bases spanning the gap. The CDR3 is CSAPGWGVGTEAFF. The CDR3 DNA is TGCAGCGCTCCCGGTTGGGGGGTAGGCACTGAAGCTTTCTTT.

This chain joins TRBV5-6 and TRBJ1-4, with D possibly TRBD1 on 6 matching bases. Germline CDR1 is SGHDT and CDR2 is YYEEEE. The ends were cut back, 2 bases at V and 7 bases at J, with 15 bases in the middle. This CDR3 comprises 15 residues. CDR3: CASSFLGTGLEKLFF. CDR3 sequence (DNA): TGTGCCAGCAGCTTCCTGGGTACAGGGCTTGAAAAACTGTTTTTT.

In its sample, this clone was seen once. CDR3 amino acids: CASSYPEGNTEAFF. The CDR3 coding sequence is TGTGCCAGCAGTTACCCAGAGGGGAACACTGAAGCTTTCTTT. The chain joins TRBV6-6 to TRBJ1-1; D gene ambiguous. Germline CDR1 reads MNHNY; CDR2 reads SVGAGI (reference sequence). This CDR3 has 14 residues. V was shortened by 2 bases and J by 1 base, with 8 bases between the two germline ends.

The V gene is TRBV6-6, the J gene TRBJ2-3, with a possible D match to TRBD1 (6 bases). This CDR3 has 14 residues. Trimming stripped 6 bases from V and 7 bases from J, with 17 bases between. The V gene's germline CDR1 is MNHNY and CDR2 SVGAGI (reference sequence). This CDR3 reads CASRPHQGTNTQYF. CDR3 nucleotide sequence: TGTGCCAGCAGACCCCACCAGGGGACGAATACGCAGTATTTT.

This chain connects TRBV10-2 to TRBJ2-2, with D perhaps matching TRBD1 (6 bases). With 2 bases removed from V and 5 bases from J, the gap between germline ends came to 9 bases. Germline V CDR1 and CDR2: WSHSY, SAAADI. This CDR3 region has 14 residues. The CDR3 loop reads CASSEGRGTGELFF. CDR3 bases: TGCGCCAGCAGTGAGGGCAGGGGTACCGGGGAGCTGTTTTTT.